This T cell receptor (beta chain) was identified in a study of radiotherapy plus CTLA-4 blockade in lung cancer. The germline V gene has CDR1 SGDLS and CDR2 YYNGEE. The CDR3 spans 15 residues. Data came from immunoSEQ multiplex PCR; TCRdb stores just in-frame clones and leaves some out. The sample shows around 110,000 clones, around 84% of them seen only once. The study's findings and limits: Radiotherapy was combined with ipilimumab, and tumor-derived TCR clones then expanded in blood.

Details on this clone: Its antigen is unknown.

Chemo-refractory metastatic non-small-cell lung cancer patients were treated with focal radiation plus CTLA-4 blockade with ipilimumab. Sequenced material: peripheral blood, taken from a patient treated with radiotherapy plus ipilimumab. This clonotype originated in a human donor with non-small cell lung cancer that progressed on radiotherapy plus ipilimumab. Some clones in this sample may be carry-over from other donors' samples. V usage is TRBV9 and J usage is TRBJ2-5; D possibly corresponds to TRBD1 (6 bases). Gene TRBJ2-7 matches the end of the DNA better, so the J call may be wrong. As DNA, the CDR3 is TGTGCCAGCAGCCCCCACCGGACAGAGAGCTACGAGCAGTACTTC. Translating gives CASSPHRTESYEQYF.